This T cell receptor beta chain was found in a study of T cell repertoires in cytomegalovirus infection. Whole-study context: Indications came from public TCR beta signatures; they pointed to CMV infection and to a matching HLA type. General study points: HLA-C-restricted, CMV-specific TCR beta clonotypes were dominant ex vivo. Summed public TCR beta family frequency identified CMV carriers bearing the relevant HLA.

Turning to this clonotype: Its antigen is not known.

The V end was cut by 7 bases, the J end by 0 bases, with 16 bases between. CDR1 is MDHEN and CDR2 is SYDVKM in the germline V gene. The CDR3 spans 16 residues. TCRdb itself ran the reads through MiXCR, one entry per CDR3 protein. Here the sample spans around 450,000 distinct CDR3 sequences, 31% being singletons. V and J are TRBV28 and TRBJ1-3, with D possibly being TRBD1 (6 bases). Input material: PBMCs. The sequence derives from a human donor in good health (CMV status not recorded). Some clones in this sample may be carry-over from other donors' samples. The CDR3 region is CASTPGTQLSGNTIYF. CDR3 in DNA: TGTGCCAGCACCCCTGGGACACAACTCTCTGGAAACACCATATATTTT.